These 3 T cell receptor beta chains originate from one sample sequenced in a study of blood T cell repertoires in COVID-19. Profiled with immunoSEQ multiplex PCR; TCRdb holds only in-frame clones, not every one. The sample has about 170,000 clones; 88% are singletons. The sample was peripheral blood. These TCRs come from a man in his fifties or sixties who had recovered from COVID-19.

The sample holds a few counts of this clone. DNA for the CDR3: TGTGCCAGCAGCCAAGATTGGGAAGGGGGCTATGGCTACACCTTC. Protein sequence: CASSQDWEGGYGYTF. V usage is TRBV4-2 and J usage is TRBJ1-2; a possible D gene is TRBD1 (6 bases). In germline, CDR1 is LGHNA, CDR2 YNFKEQ. This CDR3 region has 15 residues. V was cut by 0 bases and J by 4 bases, with 12 bases left in between.

The chain is built from TRBV3-1 (or the pseudogene TRBV3-2) and TRBJ2-2, with D possibly matching TRBD1 (5 bases). V lost 0 bases and J 2 bases, leaving 19 bases between the germline ends. The CDR3 runs 19 residues. Germline V gives CDR1 LGHDT, CDR2 YNNKEL (reference sequence). CDR3 in DNA: TGTGCCAGCAGCCAAGACCTAAGGTCCAGGGCCGTTAACACCGGGGAGCTGTTTTTT. Translation gives CASSQDLRSRAVNTGELFF.

Ten or more counts support this clone. The J gene is TRBJ2-7, the V gene TRBV5-1, with D tentatively TRBD2 (6 bases). The V end lost 0 bases, the J end lost 8 bases, and 12 bases lay between the germline ends. Per germline, CDR1 SGHRS and CDR2 YFSETQ. The CDR3 spans 13 residues. The CDR3 DNA sequence: TGCGCCAGCAGCTTGGCCGGGACTCAACAGCAGTACTTC. Its protein product is CASSLAGTQQQYF.